The T cell receptor beta chain described here comes from a study of T cell responses to AZD1222 COVID-19 vaccine. Repertoires were generated with immunoSEQ multiplex PCR, while TCRdb's copy carries only in-frame clones and drops some. The table has some 97,000 clones, over 90% seen once; the top ten hold around 1.7%. Sequencing was performed on peripheral blood, taken on day 0 of AZD1222 vaccination. This clonotype originated in an adult in good health.

The CDR3 region is CASSYSPVGGDTQYF. The CDR3 DNA reads as TGTGCCAGCAGTTACTCGCCGGTGGGAGGAGATACGCAGTATTTT. The rearrangement links TRBV6-5 to TRBJ2-3; a weak D match, TRBD2 (6 bases). CDR1 MNHEY and CDR2 SVGAGI come from the germline V gene. The CDR3 totals 15 residues. Trimming pared 0 bases from V and 5 bases from J, leaving 12 bases between.